The 9 T cell receptor beta chains below all came from one sample that was sequenced in a study of cytomegalovirus exposure and HLA in healthy donors. It was with 60 Vbeta and 13 Jbeta primers that the PCR ran. The assay was immunoSEQ multiplex PCR, and TCRdb's table has in-frame clones only and misses some. The data show about 130,000 clones, about 73% seen once. Sample: PBMCs. The receptors stem from a human donor in good health.

J is TRBJ2-5 and V is TRBV28; possible D gene TRBD1, 5 bases. The V end lost 6 bases, the J end lost 1 base, and 9 bases lay between the germline ends. The CDR3 consists of 13 residues. Germline-derived CDR1 and CDR2 are MDHEN and SYDVKM. This CDR3 is CASRGPFQETQYF. The DNA for the CDR3 is TGTGCCAGCAGGGGGCCCTTCCAAGAGACCCAGTACTTC.

The chain employs TRBV6-5 and TRBJ2-1; 8 bases map to TRBD2. The CDR3 consists of 15 residues. CDR1 MNHEY and CDR2 SVGAGI come from the germline V gene. V dropped 2 bases and J dropped 3; count of bases not matched to a gene: 3. For the CDR3, the DNA is TGTGCCAGCAGTTACCGGGCGGGGGGCTACAATGAGCAGTTCTTC. Translating it yields CASSYRAGGYNEQFF.

Remarks on this clone: One end of the junction fails to match germline, which may point to a read error. This chain uses TRBV10-3 with TRBJ2-3; 9 bases line up with TRBD2. Looked up from germline, CDR1 is ENHRY and CDR2 is SYGVKD. This CDR3 has 15 residues. The CDR3 protein is CAISELAGVSDTQYF. In nucleotides, the CDR3 is TGTGCCATCAGCGAGTTAGCGGGAGTTTCGGATACGCAGTATTTT.

The CDR3 loop is CAGVRDSGYTEAFF. As DNA, the CDR3 is TGTGCCGGAGTCCGGGACAGCGGATATACTGAAGCTTTCTTT. The rearrangement joins TRBV19 to TRBJ1-1; 7 bases map to TRBD1. The CDR3 is 14 residues long. After removal of 11 bases from V and 5 bases from J, the junction contained 14 bases not matched to a gene. The germline gives CDR1 LNHDA, CDR2 SQIVND (reference sequence).

The chain employs TRBV5-6 and TRBJ2-7; 10 bases are shared with TRBD2. Germline CDR1 SGHDT, CDR2 YYEEEE. The CDR3 is 18 amino acids. With 4 bases clipped from V and 3 bases from J, the junction kept 16 bases outside the gene matches. The CDR3: CASSPKLPLAGDYYEQYF. As DNA, the CDR3 is TGTGCCAGCAGCCCTAAATTACCTCTAGCGGGAGATTACTACGAGCAGTACTTC.

A remark on this clone: At one boundary the junction diverges from the germline segment, which might be a read error. The gene calls are TRBV2 and TRBJ2-3; TRBD2 matches 11 bases. CDR3 size: 17 residues. Per the germline V gene, CDR1 is SNHLY and CDR2 is FYNNEI. This chain's CDR3 is CASSELAGGPGGDAQYF. The DNA of the CDR3 is TGTGCCAGCAGTGAACTAGCGGGGGGTCCGGGTGGAGATGCGCAGTATTTT.

This clone has a handful of counts. The V and J genes are TRBV7-9 and TRBJ2-1, with 9 bases that match TRBD2. V lost 4 bases, J lost 0 bases, and 7 bases stayed unmatched. From germline, CDR1 is SEHNR and CDR2 FQNEAQ (reference sequence). CDR3 length equals 17 residues. CDR3 coding DNA: TGTGCCAGCAGCTCTTTTAGTAGCGGGAGCTCCTACAATGAGCAGTTCTTC. It is translated as CASSSFSSGSSYNEQFF.

This clone was seen just once. V gene TRBV19 combines with J gene TRBJ1-1; unclear D gene. The ends were cut back, 3 bases at V and 1 base at J, with 12 bases in the middle. Germline V gene sequence: CDR1 LNHDA, CDR2 SQIVND (reference sequence). The CDR3 has 15 amino acids. CDR3: CASSIAVQSNTEAFF. CDR3 nucleotide sequence: TGTGCCAGTAGTATCGCCGTACAGTCGAACACTGAAGCTTTCTTT.

For the CDR3, the DNA is TGTGCCAGCAGTGACGGGGCAGGCTATGGCTACACCTTC. It translates to CASSDGAGYGYTF. This chain connects TRBV6-4 to TRBJ1-2; possibly TRBD1 for D (5 bases). V lost 2 bases, J lost 4 bases, and 8 bases lay in between. Germline V gene sequence: CDR1 MRHNA, CDR2 SNTAGT. The CDR3 has 13 amino acids.